What follows is one T cell receptor (beta chain) and its context. The data are from a study of technical replicates of blood from a handful of donors. The germline V and J ends were trimmed by 2 bases and 1 base, with 9 bases remaining between them. Germline loops: CDR1 SGHTA, CDR2 FQGTGA. CDR3 length equals 15 residues. Sequenced by immunoSEQ multiplex PCR; TCRdb stores in-frame clones only, minus some. The table records tens of thousands of clones, about 96% of them present only once. Material: T cells isolated from PBMCs. The receptor was derived from a human donor in good health. This chain joins TRBV7-3 and TRBJ1-5; D not resolved. Here the CDR3 reads CASSLYGESNQPQHF. DNA of the CDR3: TGTGCCAGCAGCTTATATGGGGAGAGCAATCAGCCCCAGCATTTT.